The rows below give T cell receptor beta chains drawn from one sample of a study of blood T cell repertoires in COVID-19. Assay: immunoSEQ multiplex PCR; the TCRdb copy retains only in-frame clones and omits some. The sample lists 65,000 to 85,000 clones; around three quarters were seen once. What was sequenced was peripheral blood. The receptor set was obtained from a man aged 50-60 years with active or convalescent COVID-19. Both conserved end residues are part of each CDR3. A D gene is named only where the DNA matches it firmly.

D gene	J gene	V gene	CDR3 protein
TRBD1	TRBJ2-5	TRBV6-1	CASSEPGQGRKETQYF
NA	TRBJ1-6	TRBV4-3	CASSQEQGGNSPLHF
TRBD2	TRBJ2-1	TRBV19	CASSIGAGGPSEQFF
TRBD1	TRBJ1-1	TRBV4-1	CASSQDPGGREAFF
NA	TRBJ2-7	TRBV29-1	CSVHNAGKEQYF
NA	TRBJ2-7	TRBV6-2/TRBV6-3	CASSSRYEQYF
NA	TRBJ1-1	TRBV12-3/TRBV12-4	CAGTWGGTEAFF
TRBD1	TRBJ2-5	TRBV24-1	CATSDRTGAGETQYF
TRBD1	TRBJ1-2	TRBV9	CASSANPSGTVNYGYTF
NA	TRBJ1-2	TRBV4-3	CASSQDRRGDRNGYTF
NA	TRBJ2-7	TRBV6-6	CASTSLGHEQYF